This T cell receptor (beta chain) was sequenced in a study of CD8+ T cells in alopecia areata. Study-level findings and limits: Lesional scalp, especially alopecia totalis/universalis, showed higher clonality than normal scalp.

Both CD4+ and CD8+ T cells were separated by sorting PBMCs. V gave up 2 bases and J gave up 5 bases, with 18 bases separating them. This CDR3 contains 16 residues. Germline V gene sequence: CDR1 MGHRA, CDR2 YSYEKL. In the case of this clone: Its antigen is undetermined.

Isolated RNA was reverse transcribed into cDNA used as the sequencing template. Clones were sequenced by immunoSEQ multiplex PCR, and TCRdb holds only the in-frame ones, with some missing. Of some 120,000 clones in the sample, about 57% were seen once. The chain uses TRBV4-1 and TRBJ2-5, with D uncertain. The sequence derives from a human donor with alopecia areata. The sequencing here drew on CD4+ T cells sorted from blood, taken at week 0. The CDR3 here is CASSQISPPLWETQYF. CDR3 nucleotide sequence: TGCGCCAGCAGCCAAATTTCCCCACCGCTCTGGGAGACCCAGTACTTC.